These 27 T cell receptor beta chains were sequenced from one sample in a study of blood T cell repertoires in COVID-19. Here immunoSEQ multiplex PCR was the method, and the copy in TCRdb shows in-frame clones only, minus some. This table holds under 300,000 clones, 81% found once. The specimen sequenced was peripheral blood. The receptors stem from a woman aged 55-75 years with active or convalescent COVID-19.

The chain combines TRBV9 with TRBJ2-7; D is ambiguous. V was shortened by 0 bases and J by 5 bases, with 9 bases between the two germline ends. The germline CDR1 and CDR2 sequences are SGDLS and YYNGEE. CDR3 length: 13 residues. The chain's CDR3 is CASSVDTRHEQYF. The CDR3 region has the DNA TGTGCCAGCAGCGTAGATACGAGGCACGAGCAGTACTTC.

The chain carries TRBV6-5 and TRBJ1-1, with D unclear. The germline V and J ends were trimmed by 3 bases and 3 bases, with 5 bases remaining between them. Germline CDR1 and CDR2: MNHEY and SVGAGI. The CDR3 is 12 residues long. The DNA for the CDR3 is TGTGCCAGCAGTTATCGAGACACTGAAGCTTTCTTT. Translation gives CASSYRDTEAFF.

This rearrangement joins TRBV2 to TRBJ2-7; TRBD1 agrees at 9 bases. Germline V gives CDR1 SNHLY, CDR2 FYNNEI. J was trimmed by 0 bases and V by 5 bases; bases with no gene match: 8. This CDR3 spans 16 amino acids. The CDR3 region has the DNA TGTGCCAGCAGTAGGGACAGGGTTTCGGGCTCCTACGAGCAGTACTTC. Its translation: CASSRDRVSGSYEQYF. Supplemented by reference TRBV2 and TRBJ2-7, the full variable domain reads EPEVTQTPSHQVTQMGQEVILRCVPISNHLYFYWYRQILGQKVEFLVSFYNNEISEKSEIFDDQFSVERPDGSNFTLKIRSTKLEDSAMYFCASSRDRVSGSYEQYFGPGTRLTVT.

This clone has a single count. CDR3 loop: CASSYWSINQPQHF. In DNA form, the CDR3 reads TGTGCCAGCAGTTACTGGAGTATCAATCAGCCCCAGCATTTT. J is TRBJ1-5 and V is TRBV6-6; D is unclear. The germline CDR1 and CDR2 sequences are MNHNY and SVGAGI (reference sequence). The V end lost 1 base, the J end lost 3 bases, and 7 bases lay between the germline ends. This CDR3 region has 14 residues.

This rearrangement joins TRBV3-1 (or the pseudogene TRBV3-2) to TRBJ2-5, with 10 bases matching TRBD2. CDR1 and CDR2 from the germline V gene are LGHDT and YNNKEL (reference sequence). Trimming at V came to 5 bases and at J to 1 base, leaving 16 bases not matched to a gene. CDR3 length: 19 amino acids. The CDR3 DNA sequence: TGTGCCAGCAGCAAAAGTGTAGCGGGGGGCGGACGGCCCCAAGAGACCCAGTACTTC. Its protein product is CASSKSVAGGGRPQETQYF.

The chain has TRBV12-3 or TRBV12-4 and TRBJ2-1; no reliable D call. CDR3 length equals 12 residues. V dropped 0 bases and J dropped 10 bases, with 7 bases sitting between them. The CDR3 DNA is TGTGCCAGCAGTTTAGCGGGCCCCGAGCAGTTCTTC. It is translated as CASSLAGPEQFF.

The chain is built from TRBV19 and TRBJ1-5, with D tentatively TRBD1 (6 bases). Germline values: CDR1 LNHDA, CDR2 SQIVND (reference sequence). The length of the CDR3 is 16 residues. Trimming left V 5 bases short and J 3 bases short, with 17 bases between. The CDR3 protein is CASSGGWGANNQPQHF. CDR3 sequence (DNA): TGTGCCAGTAGTGGGGGCTGGGGTGCCAACAATCAGCCCCAGCATTTT.

The rearrangement joins TRBV12-3 or TRBV12-4 to TRBJ1-6, with D unclear. Trimming shortened V by 7 bases and J by 10 bases, and 14 bases separated the two germline ends. This CDR3 is 13 amino acids long. Written as DNA, the CDR3 is TGTGCCAGCACCCTCCTTTGGCGGTCACCCCTCCACTTT. As protein: CASTLLWRSPLHF.

The chain is built from TRBV7-2 and TRBJ1-2, with D possibly matching TRBD1 (6 bases). Deletions cut 4 bases from V and 8 bases from J, with 17 bases between. CDR3 length: 14 amino acids. Germline CDR1 and CDR2: SGHTA and FQGNSA. The CDR3 loop reads CASSYRDTPVGYTF. DNA for the CDR3: TGTGCCAGCAGCTACCGGGACACGCCCGTCGGCTACACCTTC.

This clone is a singleton in its sample. V gene TRBV29-1 combines with J gene TRBJ2-3; perhaps TRBD1 as D (6 bases). CDR1 is SQVTM, CDR2 ANQGSEA, per germline. Trimming cost V 6 bases and J 0 bases, with 16 bases left between them. This CDR3 is 15 amino acids long. The CDR3 coding sequence is TGCAGCGTACAGGGACGTAGCTCTAGCACAGATACGCAGTATTTT. The encoded protein is CSVQGRSSSTDTQYF.

The chain is built from TRBV5-1 and TRBJ2-5; D remains unclear. The V gene lost 4 bases and the J gene lost 4 bases, with 11 bases spanning the gap. Germline V CDR1 and CDR2: SGHRS, YFSETQ. The CDR3 runs to 13 residues. The CDR3 loop reads CASSQNLRETQYF. CDR3 sequence (DNA): TGCGCCAGCAGCCAAAACCTAAGAGAGACCCAGTACTTC.

The V and J genes are TRBV11-2 and TRBJ2-1; a weak D match, TRBD2 (7 bases). The CDR3 has 16 amino acids. V lost 5 bases, J lost 8 bases, and 22 bases lay in between. Per the germline V gene, CDR1 is SGHAT and CDR2 is FQNNGV. CDR3 bases: TGTGCCAGCAGCCCCCGGGGGGCTAGCGAGATTGATGAGCAGTTCTTC. It encodes CASSPRGASEIDEQFF.

This clone occurred a few times. This chain uses TRBV6-6 with TRBJ2-5; 7 nucleotides align to TRBD1. Per the germline V gene, CDR1 is MNHNY and CDR2 is SVGAGI (reference sequence). V trimming: 7 bases; J trimming: 4 bases; junction bases outside the gene matches: 6. The length of the CDR3 is 13 residues. CDR3 sequence: CASKLEGAETQYF. The CDR3 region has the DNA TGTGCCAGCAAGTTAGAGGGGGCAGAGACCCAGTACTTC.

This sequence joins TRBV6-5 and TRBJ1-2; 8 nucleotides match TRBD1. The CDR3 is 13 amino acids. V trimming: 5 bases; J trimming: 6 bases; junction bases outside the gene matches: 5. Germline loops: CDR1 MNHEY, CDR2 SVGAGI. CDR3 loop: CASSPRTGHGYTF. For the CDR3, the DNA is TGTGCCAGCAGTCCTCGGACAGGGCATGGCTACACCTTC.

The chain recombines TRBV7-9 with TRBJ2-1, with 7 bases matching TRBD1. V was clipped by 3 bases and J by 5 bases; unmatched bases: 7. CDR1 SEHNR and CDR2 FQNEAQ come from the germline V gene (reference sequence). The CDR3 covers 15 residues. As DNA, the CDR3 is TGTGCCAGCAGCTTTCTGAACAGGGGCAACAATGAGCAGTTCTTC. It specifies CASSFLNRGNNEQFF.

This rearrangement joins TRBV7-2 to TRBJ1-2; the match to TRBD1 covers 7 bases. Germline CDR1 is SGHTA and CDR2 is FQGNSA. The CDR3 consists of 17 residues. With 5 bases clipped from V and 4 bases from J, the junction kept 16 bases outside the gene matches. CDR3 in DNA: TGTGCCAGCAGCCCTCAGGGCTTCAGGGGGTTATCCTATGGCTACACCTTC. Protein product: CASSPQGFRGLSYGYTF.

V usage is TRBV7-2 and J usage is TRBJ2-4; TRBD1 matches 8 bases. Germline CDR1 SGHTA, CDR2 FQGNSA. CDR3 length: 16 residues. V shed 2 bases and J 0 bases; nucleotides not matched to a gene: 3. This CDR3 reads CASSLRTGLAKNIQYF. Here the CDR3 DNA reads TGTGCCAGCAGCTTACGGACAGGGCTAGCCAAAAACATTCAGTACTTC.

The count of this clone is one. The chain joins TRBV10-3 to TRBJ1-5; a weak D match, TRBD1 (6 bases). Trimming took 8 bases from V and 3 from J, leaving 20 bases between them. CDR1 and CDR2 (germline): ENHRY, SYGVKD. This CDR3 is built from 16 residues. CDR3 in DNA: TGTGCCATCGGGCAGGGGAATGTAGCAGACAATCAGCCCCAGCATTTT. Its protein product is CAIGQGNVADNQPQHF.

Here the CDR3 DNA reads TGTGCCAGCAGCTTGGGGGGAGCTCTAACCAAAAACATTCAGTACTTC. This translates into CASSLGGALTKNIQYF. V and J are TRBV5-4 and TRBJ2-4; D perhaps matches TRBD2 (5 bases). CDR3 length: 16 residues. The V gene's germline CDR1 is SGHNT and CDR2 YYREEE (reference sequence). V lost 0 bases and J lost 2, with 12 bases in between.

The V gene is TRBV6-5, the J gene TRBJ1-2; no reliable D call. Germline CDR1 MNHEY, CDR2 SVGAGI. The CDR3 sequence is 12 residues long. The ends were cut back, 4 bases at V and 4 bases at J, with 7 bases in the middle. This CDR3 reads CASSSSAYGYTF. DNA of the CDR3: TGTGCCAGCAGTTCCAGCGCCTATGGCTACACCTTC.

This clone has a count of ten or more. The chain combines TRBV19 with TRBJ2-7; TRBD2 might be the D (5 bases). The CDR3 has 15 residues. Germline CDR1 and CDR2: LNHDA and SQIVND (reference sequence). Trimming took off 1 base at V and 5 bases at J, with 15 bases between the two ends. The CDR3 reads CASSIGTHRADEQYF. The CDR3 bases are TGTGCCAGTAGTATAGGTACACACCGAGCGGACGAGCAGTACTTC.

This chain uses TRBV6-2 or TRBV6-3 with TRBJ2-1; a weak D match, TRBD2 (5 bases). The V gene's germline CDR1 is MNHEY and CDR2 SVGEGT. V lost 2 bases, J lost 4 bases, and 12 bases lay in between. CDR3 length: 15 residues. CDR3 sequence reads: CASSYRGKGYNEQFF. Written as DNA, the CDR3 is TGTGCCAGCAGTTACCGGGGAAAAGGGTACAATGAGCAGTTCTTC.

The chain carries TRBV27 and TRBJ1-5, with TRBD1 as a possible D gene (6 bases). Trimming cost V 5 bases and J 1 base, with 21 bases left between them. Per germline, CDR1 MNHEY and CDR2 SMNVEV (reference sequence). The CDR3 sequence is 18 residues long. The CDR3 DNA sequence: TGTGCCAGCAGTCCGATCAGGGGAATCAGAGAAAGCAATCAGCCCCAGCATTTT. Translated, it gives CASSPIRGIRESNQPQHF.

The chain is built from TRBV9 and TRBJ2-7, with D tentatively TRBD2 (7 bases). Germline V gene lookup returns CDR1 SGDLS and CDR2 YYNGEE. The CDR3 is 15 amino acids. Trimming pared 3 bases from V and 2 bases from J, leaving 15 bases between. The CDR3 bases are TGTGCCAGCAGCGCCGGAGGAGGGGGGGCCTACGAGCAGTACTTC. It translates to CASSAGGGGAYEQYF.

The chain couples TRBV6-5 to TRBJ1-1; D remains ambiguous. The V and J ends lost 2 bases and 4 bases respectively, with 8 bases between them. The CDR3 is made up of 13 amino acids. Germline V gene sequence: CDR1 MNHEY, CDR2 SVGAGI. CDR3 coding DNA: TGTGCCAGCAGTTACAGCGTGGTCACTGAAGCTTTCTTT. Translated: CASSYSVVTEAFF.

The rearrangement uses TRBV3-1 (or the pseudogene TRBV3-2) and TRBJ1-1, with 10 nucleotides matching TRBD1. The V gene's germline CDR1 is LGHDT and CDR2 YNNKEL (reference sequence). This CDR3 is built from 15 residues. The J segment lost 5 bases and the V segment lost 5 bases, leaving 8 bases of the junction unmatched. The CDR3 region has the DNA TGTGCCAGCAGCTCCTGGACAGGGGGTCAAACTGAAGCTTTCTTT. This encodes CASSSWTGGQTEAFF.

The CDR3 DNA follows: TGTGCCAGCAGTAGGGACTACCGGACTTCCTACGAGCAGTACTTC. Amino acids: CASSRDYRTSYEQYF. The rearrangement links TRBV13 to TRBJ2-7, with 7 nucleotides matching TRBD2. From germline, CDR1 is PRHDT and CDR2 FYEKMQ (reference sequence). The junction had 9 bases not matched to a gene; V was cut back by 6 bases and J by 1 base. The CDR3 covers 15 residues.